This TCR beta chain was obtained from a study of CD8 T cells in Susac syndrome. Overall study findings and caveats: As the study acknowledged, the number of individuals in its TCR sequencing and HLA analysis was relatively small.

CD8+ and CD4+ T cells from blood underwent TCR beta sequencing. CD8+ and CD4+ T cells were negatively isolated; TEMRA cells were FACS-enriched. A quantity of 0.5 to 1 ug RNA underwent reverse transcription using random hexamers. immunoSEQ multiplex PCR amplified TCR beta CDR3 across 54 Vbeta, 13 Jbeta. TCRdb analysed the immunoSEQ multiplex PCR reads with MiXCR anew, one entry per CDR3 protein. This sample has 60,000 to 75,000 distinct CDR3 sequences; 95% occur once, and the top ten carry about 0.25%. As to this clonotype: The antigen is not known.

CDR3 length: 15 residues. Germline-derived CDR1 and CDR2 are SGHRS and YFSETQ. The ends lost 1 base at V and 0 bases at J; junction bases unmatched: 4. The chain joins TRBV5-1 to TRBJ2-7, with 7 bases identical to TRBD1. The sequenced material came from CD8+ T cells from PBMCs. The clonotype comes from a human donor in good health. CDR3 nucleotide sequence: TGCGCCAGCAGCTTGCGACAGGGAGACTCCTACGAGCAGTACTTC. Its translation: CASSLRQGDSYEQYF.